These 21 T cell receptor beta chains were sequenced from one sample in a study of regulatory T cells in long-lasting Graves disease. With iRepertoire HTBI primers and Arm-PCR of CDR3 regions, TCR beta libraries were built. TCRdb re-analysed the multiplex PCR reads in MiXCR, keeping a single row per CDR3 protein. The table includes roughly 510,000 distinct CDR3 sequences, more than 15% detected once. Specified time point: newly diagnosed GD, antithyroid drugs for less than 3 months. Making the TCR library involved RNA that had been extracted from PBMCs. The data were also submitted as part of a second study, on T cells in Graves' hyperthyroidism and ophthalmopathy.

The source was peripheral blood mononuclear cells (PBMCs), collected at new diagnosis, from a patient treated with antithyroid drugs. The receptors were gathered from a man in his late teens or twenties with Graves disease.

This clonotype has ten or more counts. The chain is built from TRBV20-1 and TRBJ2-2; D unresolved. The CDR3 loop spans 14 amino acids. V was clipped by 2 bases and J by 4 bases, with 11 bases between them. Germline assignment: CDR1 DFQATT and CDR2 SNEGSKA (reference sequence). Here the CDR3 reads CSARNGGSTGELFF. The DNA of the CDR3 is TGCAGTGCTAGAAACGGCGGCAGCACCGGGGAGCTGTTTTTT.

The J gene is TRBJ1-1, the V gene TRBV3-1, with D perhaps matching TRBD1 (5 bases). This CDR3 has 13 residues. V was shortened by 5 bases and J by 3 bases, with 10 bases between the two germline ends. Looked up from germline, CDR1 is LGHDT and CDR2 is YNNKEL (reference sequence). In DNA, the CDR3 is TGTGCCAGCAGCATTGGGGGATACACTGAAGCTTTCTTT. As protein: CASSIGGYTEAFF. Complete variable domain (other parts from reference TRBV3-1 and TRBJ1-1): DTAVSQTPKYLVTQMGNDKSIKCEQNLGHDTMYWYKQDSKKFLKIMFSYNNKELIINETVPNRFSPKSPDKAHLNLHINSLELGDSAVYFCASSIGGYTEAFFGQGTRLTVV.

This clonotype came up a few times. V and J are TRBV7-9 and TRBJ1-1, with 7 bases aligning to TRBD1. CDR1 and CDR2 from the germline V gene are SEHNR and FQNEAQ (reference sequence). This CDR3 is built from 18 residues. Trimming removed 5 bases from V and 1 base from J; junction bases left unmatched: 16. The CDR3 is CASSHLLGRQGTNTEAFF. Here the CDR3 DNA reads TGTGCCAGCAGCCACCTTCTGGGAAGACAGGGAACGAACACTGAAGCTTTCTTT.

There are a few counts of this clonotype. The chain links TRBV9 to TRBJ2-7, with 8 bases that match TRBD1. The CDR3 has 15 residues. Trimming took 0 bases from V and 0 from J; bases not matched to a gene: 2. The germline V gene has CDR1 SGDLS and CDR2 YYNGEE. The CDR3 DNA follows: TGTGCCAGCAGCGTAGAAGGACAGGGCTCCTACGAGCAGTACTTC. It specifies CASSVEGQGSYEQYF.

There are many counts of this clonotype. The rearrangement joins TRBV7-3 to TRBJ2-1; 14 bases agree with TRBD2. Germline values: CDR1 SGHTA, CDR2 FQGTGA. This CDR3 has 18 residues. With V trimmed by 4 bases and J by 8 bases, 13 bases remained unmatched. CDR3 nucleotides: TGTGCCAGCAGCTCCCAGAAGGGGACTAGCGGGAGCAGCGATGAGCAGTTCTTC. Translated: CASSSQKGTSGSSDEQFF.

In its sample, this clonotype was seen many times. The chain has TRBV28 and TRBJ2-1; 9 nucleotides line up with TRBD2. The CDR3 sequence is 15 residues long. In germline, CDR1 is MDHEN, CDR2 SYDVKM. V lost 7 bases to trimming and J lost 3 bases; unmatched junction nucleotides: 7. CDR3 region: CASTLSGRLYNEQFF. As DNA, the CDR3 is TGTGCCAGCACCCTTAGCGGGAGACTCTACAATGAGCAGTTCTTC. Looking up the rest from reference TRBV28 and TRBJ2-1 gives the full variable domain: DVKVTQSSRYLVKRTGEKVFLECVQDMDHENMFWYRQDPGLGLRLIYFSYDVKMKEKGDIPEGYSVSREKKERFSLILESASTNQTSMYLCASTLSGRLYNEQFFGPGTRLTVL.

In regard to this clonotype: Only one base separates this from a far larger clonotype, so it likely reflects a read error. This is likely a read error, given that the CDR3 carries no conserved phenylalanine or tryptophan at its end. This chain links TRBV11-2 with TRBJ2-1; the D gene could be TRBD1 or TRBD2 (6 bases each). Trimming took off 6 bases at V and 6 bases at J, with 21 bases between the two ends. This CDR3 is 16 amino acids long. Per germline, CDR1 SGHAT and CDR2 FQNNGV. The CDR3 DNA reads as TGTGCCAGCAGTGAAGGGGGGACTCCCACAACCAATGAGCAGTTCCTC. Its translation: CASSEGGTPTTNEQFL.

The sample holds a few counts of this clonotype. CDR3 amino acids: CASSQILRGTGVEQFF. The DNA of the CDR3 is TGCGCCAGCAGCCAAATACTGAGGGGTACTGGGGTTGAGCAGTTCTTC. V is TRBV4-1 and J is TRBJ2-1; possibly TRBD1 or TRBD2 for D (5 bases each). CDR3 length: 16 residues. Trimming removed 2 bases from V and 9 bases from J, with 20 bases in between. Germline V gives CDR1 MGHRA, CDR2 YSYEKL.

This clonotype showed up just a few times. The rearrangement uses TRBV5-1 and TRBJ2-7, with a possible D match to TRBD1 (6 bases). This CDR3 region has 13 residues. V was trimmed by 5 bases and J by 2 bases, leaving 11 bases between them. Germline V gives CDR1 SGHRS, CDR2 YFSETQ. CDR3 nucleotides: TGCGCCAGCAGGTTCGGACAGCCCTACGAGCAGTACTTC. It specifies CASRFGQPYEQYF.

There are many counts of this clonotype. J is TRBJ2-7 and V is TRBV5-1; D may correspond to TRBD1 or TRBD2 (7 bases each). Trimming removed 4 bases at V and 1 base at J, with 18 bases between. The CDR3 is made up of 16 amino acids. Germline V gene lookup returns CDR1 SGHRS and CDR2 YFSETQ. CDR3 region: CASSPGGQTGSYEQYF. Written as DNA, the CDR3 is TGCGCCAGCAGCCCCGGGGGGCAGACAGGGTCCTACGAGCAGTACTTC.

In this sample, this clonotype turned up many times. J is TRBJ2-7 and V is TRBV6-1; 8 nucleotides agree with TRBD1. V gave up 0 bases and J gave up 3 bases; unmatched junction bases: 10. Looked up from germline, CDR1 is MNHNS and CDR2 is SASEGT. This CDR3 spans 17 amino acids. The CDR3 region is CASSEAPKTGAHYEQYF. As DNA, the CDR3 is TGTGCCAGCAGTGAAGCGCCTAAGACAGGGGCCCACTACGAGCAGTACTTC.

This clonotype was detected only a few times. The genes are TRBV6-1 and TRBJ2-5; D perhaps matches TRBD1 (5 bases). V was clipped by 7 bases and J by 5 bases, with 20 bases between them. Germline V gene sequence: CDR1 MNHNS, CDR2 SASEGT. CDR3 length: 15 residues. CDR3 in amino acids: CASIPDKGAGETQYF. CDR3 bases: TGTGCCAGCATTCCGGACAAGGGCGCCGGGGAGACCCAGTACTTC.

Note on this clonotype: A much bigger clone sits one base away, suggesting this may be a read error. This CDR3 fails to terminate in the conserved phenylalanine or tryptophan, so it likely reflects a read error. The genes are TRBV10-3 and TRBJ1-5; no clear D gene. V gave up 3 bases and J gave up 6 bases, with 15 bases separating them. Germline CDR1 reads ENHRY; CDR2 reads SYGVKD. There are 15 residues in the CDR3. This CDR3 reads CAISESGPRSQPQHS. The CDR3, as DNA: TGTGCCATCAGTGAAAGCGGGCCGAGGAGTCAGCCCCAGCATTCT.

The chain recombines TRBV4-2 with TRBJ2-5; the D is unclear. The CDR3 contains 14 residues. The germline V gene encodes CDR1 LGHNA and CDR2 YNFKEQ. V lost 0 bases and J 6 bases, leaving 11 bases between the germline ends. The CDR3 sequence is CASSQDSSFKTQYF. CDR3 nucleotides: TGTGCCAGCAGCCAAGATTCTAGTTTCAAGACCCAGTACTTC.

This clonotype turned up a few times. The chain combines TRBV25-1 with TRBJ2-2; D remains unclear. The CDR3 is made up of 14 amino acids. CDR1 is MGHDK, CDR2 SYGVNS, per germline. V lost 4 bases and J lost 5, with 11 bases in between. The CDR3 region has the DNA TGTGCCAGCAGTGCACCTATGGGGACCGGGGAGCTGTTTTTT. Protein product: CASSAPMGTGELFF.

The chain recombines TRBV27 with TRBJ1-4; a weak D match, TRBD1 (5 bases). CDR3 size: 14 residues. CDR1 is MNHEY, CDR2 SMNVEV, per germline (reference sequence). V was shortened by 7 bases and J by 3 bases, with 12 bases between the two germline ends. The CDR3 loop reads CASTGRDPNEKLFF. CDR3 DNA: TGTGCCAGCACCGGTCGGGACCCTAATGAAAAACTGTTTTTT.

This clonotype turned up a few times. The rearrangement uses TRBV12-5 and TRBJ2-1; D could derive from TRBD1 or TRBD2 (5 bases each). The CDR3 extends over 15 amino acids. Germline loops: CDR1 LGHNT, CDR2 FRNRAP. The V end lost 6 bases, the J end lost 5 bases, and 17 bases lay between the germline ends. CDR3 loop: CASGNPRDVNNEQFF. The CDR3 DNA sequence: TGTGCTAGTGGCAACCCCCGGGACGTTAACAATGAGCAGTTCTTC.

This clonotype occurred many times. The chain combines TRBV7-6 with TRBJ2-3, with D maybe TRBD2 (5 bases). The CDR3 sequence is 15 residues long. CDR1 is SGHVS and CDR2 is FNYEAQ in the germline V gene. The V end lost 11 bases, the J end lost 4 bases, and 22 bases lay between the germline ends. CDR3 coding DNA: TGTGCCTCCCAGAGGGTAGGCGGGCGCGCAGATACGCAGTATTTT. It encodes CASQRVGGRADTQYF. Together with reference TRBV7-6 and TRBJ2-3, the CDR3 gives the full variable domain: GAGVSQSPRYKVTKRGQDVALRCDPISGHVSLYWYRQALGQGPEFLTYFNYEAQQDKSGLPNDRFSAERPEGSISTLTIQRTEQRDSAMYRCASQRVGGRADTQYFGPGTRLTVL.

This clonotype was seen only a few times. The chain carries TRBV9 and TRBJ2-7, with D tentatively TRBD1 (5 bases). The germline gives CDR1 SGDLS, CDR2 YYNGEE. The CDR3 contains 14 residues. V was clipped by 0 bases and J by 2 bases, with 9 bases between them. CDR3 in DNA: TGTGCCAGCAGCGTAGATGAGACAGCCTACGAGCAGTACTTC. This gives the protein CASSVDETAYEQYF.

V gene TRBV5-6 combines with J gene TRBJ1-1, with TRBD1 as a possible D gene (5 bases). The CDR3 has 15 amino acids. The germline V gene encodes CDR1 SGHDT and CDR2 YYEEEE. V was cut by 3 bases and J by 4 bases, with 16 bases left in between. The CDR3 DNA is TGTGCCAGCAGCTCAAAATTGGGGGATTCCACTGAAGCTTTCTTT. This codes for CASSSKLGDSTEAFF. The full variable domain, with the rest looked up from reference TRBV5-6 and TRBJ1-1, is DAGVTQSPTHLIKTRGQQVTLRCSPKSGHDTVSWYQQALGQGPQFIFQYYEEEERQRGNFPDRFSGHQFPNYSSELNVNALLLGDSALYLCASSSKLGDSTEAFFGQGTRLTVV.

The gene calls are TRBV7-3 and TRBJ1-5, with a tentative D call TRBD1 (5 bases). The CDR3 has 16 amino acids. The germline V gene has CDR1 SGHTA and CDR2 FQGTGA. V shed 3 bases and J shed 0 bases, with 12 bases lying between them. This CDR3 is CASSFCWGYSNQPQHF. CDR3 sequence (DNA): TGTGCCAGCAGCTTTTGTTGGGGGTATAGCAATCAGCCCCAGCATTTT.